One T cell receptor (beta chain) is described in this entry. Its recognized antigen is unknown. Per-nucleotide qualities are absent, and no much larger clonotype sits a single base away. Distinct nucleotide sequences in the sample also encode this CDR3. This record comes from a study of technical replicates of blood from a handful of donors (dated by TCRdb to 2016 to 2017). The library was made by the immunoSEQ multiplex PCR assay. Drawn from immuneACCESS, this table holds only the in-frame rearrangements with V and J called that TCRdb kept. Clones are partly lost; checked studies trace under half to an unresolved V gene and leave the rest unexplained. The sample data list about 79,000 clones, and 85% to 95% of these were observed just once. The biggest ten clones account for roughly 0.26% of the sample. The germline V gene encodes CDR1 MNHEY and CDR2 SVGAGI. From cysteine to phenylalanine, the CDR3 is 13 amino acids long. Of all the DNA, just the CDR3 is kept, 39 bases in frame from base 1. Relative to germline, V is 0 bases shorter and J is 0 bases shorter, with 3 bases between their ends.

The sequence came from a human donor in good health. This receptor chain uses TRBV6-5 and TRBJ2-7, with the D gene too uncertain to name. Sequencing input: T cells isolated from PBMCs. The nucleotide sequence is TGTGCCAGCAGTTACTCTATCTCCTACGAGCAGTACTTC. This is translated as CASSYSISYEQYF.